The T cell receptor beta chain described here comes from a study of blood T cell repertoires in COVID-19. In the study overall: From the United States, Italy and Spain came samples of acute and convalescent COVID-19. The analysed material was cDNA or gDNA that came from T cells, B-cell-depleted T cells, or PBMCs.

Germline CDR1 MNHEY, CDR2 SVGAGI. This CDR3 has 15 residues. The ends lost 8 bases at V and 1 base at J; junction bases unmatched: 10. As processed by the authors: Estimation of nucleated cell counts relied on the amplification of reference gene primers. Generated by immunoSEQ multiplex PCR, the TCRdb table keeps only in-frame clones and is missing some. From that table come the V and J calls and clone size; the DNA was used to work out D and trimming. This sample has some 200,000 clones; almost 90% occur once, and the top ten carry around 1.6%. This TCR was sampled from a young man with active or convalescent COVID-19. This rearrangement joins TRBV6-5 to TRBJ2-5; 7 bases line up with TRBD1. The sequenced sample was peripheral blood. CDR3 coding DNA: TGTGCCAGCCACCGAGGGGGCCTAGGCCAAGAGACCCAGTACTTC. Protein product: CASHRGGLGQETQYF.